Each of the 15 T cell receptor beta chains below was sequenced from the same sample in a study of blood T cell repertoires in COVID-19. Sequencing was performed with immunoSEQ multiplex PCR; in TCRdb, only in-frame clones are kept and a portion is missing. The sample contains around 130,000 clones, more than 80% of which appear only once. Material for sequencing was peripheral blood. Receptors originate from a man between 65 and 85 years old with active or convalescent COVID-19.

CDR3 DNA: TGTGCCAGCAGCCAGGGAATAGCGGGAGGGCCTGAGCAGTTCTTC. This encodes CASSQGIAGGPEQFF. V gene TRBV3-1 (or the pseudogene TRBV3-2) combines with J gene TRBJ2-1; 11 nucleotides agree with TRBD2. This CDR3 comprises 15 residues. V was pared by 3 bases and J by 9 bases, with 7 bases of the junction left unmatched. Germline V gene sequence: CDR1 LGHDT, CDR2 YNNKEL (reference sequence).

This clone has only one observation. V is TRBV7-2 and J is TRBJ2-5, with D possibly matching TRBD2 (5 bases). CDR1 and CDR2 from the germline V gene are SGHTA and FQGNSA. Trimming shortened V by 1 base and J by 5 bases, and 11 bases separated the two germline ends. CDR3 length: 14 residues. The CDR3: CASSLGTSRETQYF. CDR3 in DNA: TGTGCCAGCAGCTTAGGGACTTCCAGGGAGACCCAGTACTTC.

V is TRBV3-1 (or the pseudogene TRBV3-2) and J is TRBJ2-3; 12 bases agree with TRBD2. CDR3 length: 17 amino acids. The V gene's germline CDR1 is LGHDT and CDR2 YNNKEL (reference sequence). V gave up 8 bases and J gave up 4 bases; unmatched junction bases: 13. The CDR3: CASRRTSGNGVSDTQYF. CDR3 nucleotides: TGTGCCAGCCGACGGACTAGCGGGAATGGGGTTTCAGATACGCAGTATTTT.

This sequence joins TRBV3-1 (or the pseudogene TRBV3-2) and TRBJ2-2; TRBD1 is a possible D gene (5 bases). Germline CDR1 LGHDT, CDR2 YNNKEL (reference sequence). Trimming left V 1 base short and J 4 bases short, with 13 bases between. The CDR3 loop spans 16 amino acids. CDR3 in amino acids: CASSQGIPGSTGELFF. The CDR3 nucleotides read TGTGCCAGCAGCCAAGGGATCCCAGGGTCCACCGGGGAGCTGTTTTTT.

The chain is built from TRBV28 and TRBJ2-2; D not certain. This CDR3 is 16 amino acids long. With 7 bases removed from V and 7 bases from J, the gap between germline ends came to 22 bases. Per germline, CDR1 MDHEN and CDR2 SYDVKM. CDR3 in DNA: TGTGCCAGCACCTTATCCATGGCCTCAAAATTCGGGGAGCTGTTTTTT. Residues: CASTLSMASKFGELFF.

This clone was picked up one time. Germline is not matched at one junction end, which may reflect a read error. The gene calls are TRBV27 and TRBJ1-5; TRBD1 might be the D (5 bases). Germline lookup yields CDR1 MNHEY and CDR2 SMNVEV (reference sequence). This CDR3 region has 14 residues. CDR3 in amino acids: CASSLSQGIGPQHF. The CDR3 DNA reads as TGTGCCAGCAGTCTATCCCAGGGTATCGGGCCCCAGCATTTT.

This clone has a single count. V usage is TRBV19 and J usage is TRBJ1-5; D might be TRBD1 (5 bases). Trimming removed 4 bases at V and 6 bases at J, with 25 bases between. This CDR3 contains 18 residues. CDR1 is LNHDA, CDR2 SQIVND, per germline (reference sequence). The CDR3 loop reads CASSNKPSGVVFSQPQHF. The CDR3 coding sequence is TGTGCCAGTAGTAACAAACCATCGGGGGTGGTCTTCTCTCAGCCCCAGCATTTT.

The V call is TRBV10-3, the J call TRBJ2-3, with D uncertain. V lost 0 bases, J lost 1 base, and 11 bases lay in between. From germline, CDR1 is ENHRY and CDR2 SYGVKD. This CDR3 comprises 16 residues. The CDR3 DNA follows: TGTGCCATCAGTGAGTCGGCCGGGTCGGGCACAGATACGCAGTATTTT. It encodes CAISESAGSGTDTQYF.

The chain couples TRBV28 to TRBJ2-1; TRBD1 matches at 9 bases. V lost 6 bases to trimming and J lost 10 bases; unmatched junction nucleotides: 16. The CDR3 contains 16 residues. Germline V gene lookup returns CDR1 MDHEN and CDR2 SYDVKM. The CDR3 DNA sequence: TGTGCCAGCAGGAATCCGGGACAGGGCCCCCTCGGGGAGCAGTTCTTC. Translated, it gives CASRNPGQGPLGEQFF.

CDR3 loop: CASSLASQLHEQYF. CDR3 in DNA: TGTGCCAGCAGCTTAGCTTCACAGCTACACGAGCAGTACTTC. This rearrangement joins TRBV7-9 to TRBJ2-7; D remains unclear. Germline V gene lookup returns CDR1 SEHNR and CDR2 FQNEAQ (reference sequence). The CDR3 consists of 14 residues. Deletions cut 0 bases from V and 5 bases from J, with 11 bases between.

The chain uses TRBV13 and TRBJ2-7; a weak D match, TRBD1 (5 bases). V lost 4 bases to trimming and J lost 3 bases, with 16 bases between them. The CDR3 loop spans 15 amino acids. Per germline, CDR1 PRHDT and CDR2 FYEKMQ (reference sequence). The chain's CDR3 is CASSSSGRALYEQYF. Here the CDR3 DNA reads TGTGCCAGCAGCTCTTCTGGCAGGGCCCTCTACGAGCAGTACTTC.

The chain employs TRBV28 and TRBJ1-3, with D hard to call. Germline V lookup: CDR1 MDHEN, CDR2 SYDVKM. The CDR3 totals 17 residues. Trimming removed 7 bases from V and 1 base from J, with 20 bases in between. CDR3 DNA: TGTGCCAGCACCCAACCTGGAGGGAGCGAGTCTGGAAACACCATATATTTT. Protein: CASTQPGGSESGNTIYF.

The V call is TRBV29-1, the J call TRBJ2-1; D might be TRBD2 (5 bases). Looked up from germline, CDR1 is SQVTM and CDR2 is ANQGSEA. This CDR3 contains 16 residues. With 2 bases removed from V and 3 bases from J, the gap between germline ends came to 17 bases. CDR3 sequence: CSVELSPGTSYNEQFF. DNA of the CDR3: TGCAGCGTTGAATTATCACCGGGAACTAGCTACAATGAGCAGTTCTTC.

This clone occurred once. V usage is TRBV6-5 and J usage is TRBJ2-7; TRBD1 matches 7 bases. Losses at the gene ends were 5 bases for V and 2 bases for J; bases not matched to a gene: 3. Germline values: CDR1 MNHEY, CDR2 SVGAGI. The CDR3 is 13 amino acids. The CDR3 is CASSKTGTYEQYF. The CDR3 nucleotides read TGTGCCAGCAGTAAGACAGGGACCTACGAGCAGTACTTC.

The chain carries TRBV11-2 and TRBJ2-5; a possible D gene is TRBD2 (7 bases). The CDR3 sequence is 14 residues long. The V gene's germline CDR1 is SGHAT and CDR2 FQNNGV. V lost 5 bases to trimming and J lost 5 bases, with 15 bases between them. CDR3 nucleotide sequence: TGTGCCAGCAGCCGTACGGGGGGCGGTGAGACCCAGTACTTC. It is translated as CASSRTGGGETQYF.